This T cell receptor (beta chain) was sequenced during a study of shared clonotypes between healthy human individuals. Study-level background: The study drew on a couple of women and three men aged 18 to 49 as donors.

As to this clone: Antigen specificity is unknown.

The CDR3 is 12 amino acids. Germline values: CDR1 GTSNPN, CDR2 SVGIG (reference sequence). The V gene lost 1 base and the J gene lost 4 bases, with 8 bases spanning the gap. Sequencing used immunoSEQ multiplex PCR; TCRdb keeps in-frame clones, though not all of them. This table holds some 600,000 clones, 95% to 97% found once. Positive CCR7 selection of CD45RO-negative cells yielded the naive CD8 cells, and terminally differentiated effector memory CD45RA+ cells were excluded. The donors were adults (healthy and HIV-negative) with no recent acute infections or vaccinations. Study conclusions and caveats: Non-shared clonotypes displayed generation probabilities falling below those of clonotypes present in all four donors.

The sequenced sample was naive CD8+ T cells sorted from blood. This chain links TRBV30 with TRBJ2-7; the D is unclear. The sequence was collected from a woman in her 30s in good health. The CDR3 DNA follows: TGTGCCTGGAGTGGGCTCATGTACGAGCAGTACTTC. Translated, it gives CAWSGLMYEQYF.